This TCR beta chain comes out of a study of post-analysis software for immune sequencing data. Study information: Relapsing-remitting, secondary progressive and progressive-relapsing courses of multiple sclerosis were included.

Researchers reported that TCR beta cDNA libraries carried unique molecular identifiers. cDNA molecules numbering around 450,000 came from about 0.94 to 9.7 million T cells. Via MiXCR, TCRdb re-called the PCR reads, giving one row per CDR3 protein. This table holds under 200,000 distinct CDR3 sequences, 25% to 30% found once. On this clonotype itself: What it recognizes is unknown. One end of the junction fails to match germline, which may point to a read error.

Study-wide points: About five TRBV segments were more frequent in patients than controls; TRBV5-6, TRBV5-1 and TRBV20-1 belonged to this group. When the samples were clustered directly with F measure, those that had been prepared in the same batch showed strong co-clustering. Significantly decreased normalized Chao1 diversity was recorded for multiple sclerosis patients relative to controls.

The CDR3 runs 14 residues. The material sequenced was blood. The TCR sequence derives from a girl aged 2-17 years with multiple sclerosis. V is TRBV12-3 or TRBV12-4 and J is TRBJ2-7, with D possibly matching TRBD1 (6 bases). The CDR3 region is CVSRGADSLYEQYF. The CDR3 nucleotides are TGTGTCAGCAGGGGAGCGGACAGCCTCTACGAGCAGTACTTC.